The clone carrying this T cell receptor beta chain turned up a few times. This specimen comes from a study of T-cell reconstitution after alpha-beta-depleted transplantation in children. The CDR3 is 11 residues long. V lost 6 bases, J lost 8 bases, and 10 bases lay in between. Preparation of the TCRbeta library was carried out with unique molecular identifiers. Each CDR3 protein gets one entry after TCRdb re-called the PCR reads with MiXCR. The profile shows almost 400,000 distinct CDR3 sequences, approximately 20% of them singletons. The sample here was PBMCs from the stem cell graft donor, taken from the stem cell graft. This chain joins TRBV12-3 or TRBV12-4 and TRBJ1-2; D perhaps matches TRBD1 (5 bases). The sequence was obtained from a human donor who donated a stem cell graft to a child with acute myeloid leukemia. CDR3 protein: CASRTVYGYTF. Here the CDR3 DNA reads TGTGCCAGCAGGACAGTTTACGGCTACACCTTC.